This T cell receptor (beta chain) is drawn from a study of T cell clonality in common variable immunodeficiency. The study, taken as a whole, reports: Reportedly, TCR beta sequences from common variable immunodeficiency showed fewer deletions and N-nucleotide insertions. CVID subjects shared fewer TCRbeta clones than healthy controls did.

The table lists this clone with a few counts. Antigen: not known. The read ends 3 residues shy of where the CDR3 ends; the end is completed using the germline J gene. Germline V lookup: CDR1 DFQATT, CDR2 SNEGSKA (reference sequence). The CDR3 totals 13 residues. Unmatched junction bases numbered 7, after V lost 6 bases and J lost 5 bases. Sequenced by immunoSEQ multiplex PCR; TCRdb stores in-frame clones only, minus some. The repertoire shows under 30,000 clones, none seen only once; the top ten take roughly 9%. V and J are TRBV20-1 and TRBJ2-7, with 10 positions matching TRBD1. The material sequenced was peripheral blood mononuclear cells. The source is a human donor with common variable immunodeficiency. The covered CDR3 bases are TGCAGTGCCACCGGGACAGGGGTCCACGAG. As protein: CSATGTGVHE. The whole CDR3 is CSATGTGVHEQYF.